The source of this T cell receptor (beta chain) is a study of regulatory T cells in long-lasting Graves disease. This clonotype has a count of ten or more. TCR beta libraries were built with iRepertoire HTBI primers and Arm-PCR of CDR3 regions. MiXCR, applied by TCRdb to the multiplex PCR reads, yields one record per CDR3 protein. This table has fewer than 650,000 distinct CDR3 sequences, 15% to 20% appearing once. Time point indicated: newly diagnosed GD, antithyroid drugs for less than 3 months. The TCR library was made from RNA extracted from PBMCs. EDTA tubes held approximately 8.8 milliliters of peripheral blood from each patient. The CDR3 is 16 residues long. Germline V gives CDR1 DFQATT, CDR2 SNEGSKA (reference sequence). V lost 3 bases and J lost 2; bases outside the gene matches: 10. These data are also associated with another study on T cells in Graves' hyperthyroidism and ophthalmopathy. That paper notes: Diagnosis of hyperthyroidism was new in patients aged 18 to 65, and its duration was under 2 months. A model of 13 V-J features distinguished ophthalmopathy from stable hyperthyroidism.

The TCR comes from a woman aged 25 to 45 with Graves disease. The chain has TRBV20-1 and TRBJ2-7; 10 bases line up with TRBD2. The specimen comprised peripheral blood mononuclear cells (PBMCs), sampled at new diagnosis, from a patient treated with antithyroid drugs. The CDR3 protein is CSASSTGTSATYEQYF. The DNA for the CDR3 is TGCAGTGCTAGTAGCACCGGGACTAGCGCCACCTACGAGCAGTACTTC.